This T cell receptor beta chain derives from a study of cytomegalovirus exposure and HLA in healthy donors. Across the whole study: Around 78 million unique TCR sequences came from HLA-typed donors in an early release. The study, taken as a whole, reports: Specificity for CMV antigens was confirmed in vitro for a few of the CMV-associated chains. Cytomegalovirus status was reportedly diagnosed by the classifier with high sensitivity and specificity.

Whereas donors were nominally healthy upon sampling, unrecorded immune exposures were probable. With 60 Vbeta and 13 Jbeta primers, the PCR was carried out. The protocol was immunoSEQ multiplex PCR, while the TCRdb copy is restricted to in-frame clones and leaves out a portion. This table holds roughly 120,000 clones, around three quarters found once. To note about this clone: Its cognate antigen is unknown.

The V end was cut by 1 base, the J end by 1 base, with 13 bases between. The CDR3 covers 17 residues. Germline loops: CDR1 SGHTA, CDR2 FQGNSA. The V call is TRBV7-2, the J call TRBJ2-2, with D unresolved. The clonotype comes from a woman aged 60-75 years in good health and CMV-seropositive. Sequenced input: PBMCs. The CDR3 DNA sequence: TGTGCCAGCAGCTTAGGTTTTGAGGCCCTGAACACCGGGGAGCTGTTTTTT. It specifies CASSLGFEALNTGELFF.